This TCR beta chain was sequenced for a study of blood T cell repertoires in COVID-19. The assay was immunoSEQ multiplex PCR, and TCRdb's table has in-frame clones only and misses some. This table holds 200,000 to 300,000 clones, around 89% found once. This clone is a singleton in its sample. Study members were between about 18 and 100 years old and lived in about two dozen US regions. Germline V gene sequence: CDR1 SGHTA, CDR2 FQGNSA. The V segment lost 3 bases and the J segment 5 bases; nucleotides outside the gene matches: 9. CDR3 length equals 16 residues. The J gene is TRBJ2-2, the V gene TRBV7-2; 7 bases map to TRBD2. The sequence derives from a woman aged 40 to 55 with acute COVID-19. Sequenced material: PBMCs or T cells enriched from blood (not recorded which). CDR3 sequence reads: CASSFFGGSLTGELFF. DNA for the CDR3: TGTGCCAGCAGCTTCTTTGGCGGGAGTTTAACCGGGGAGCTGTTTTTT.